The source of this T cell receptor (beta chain) is a study of T cell responses to AZD1222 COVID-19 vaccine. Comment on this clone: Its specificity is not known.

Findings and caveats of the study: The sample set comprised mostly white British donors with more females, and clonal diversity was possibly underestimated.

The repertoire was sequenced with immunoSEQ multiplex PCR; TCRdb's copy has only in-frame clones and lacks some. The table includes 160,000 or so clones, roughly 94% detected once. Germline CDR1 is SGHTA and CDR2 is FQGNSA. This CDR3 is 15 amino acids long. The junction had 9 bases not matched to a gene; V was cut back by 5 bases and J by 12 bases. The source is an adult who received the AZD1222 COVID-19 vaccine. The sample here was peripheral blood, taken 28 days after the second AZD1222 dose. The chain joins TRBV7-2 to TRBJ2-1; TRBD2 matches at 14 bases. The CDR3 bases are TGTGCCAGCAGCCAGACTAGCGGGAGGGCCGGATGGCAGTTCTTC. Its translation: CASSQTSGRAGWQFF. Full variable domain (remainder filled in from reference TRBV7-2 and TRBJ2-1): GAGVSQSPSNKVTEKGKDVELRCDPISGHTALYWYRQSLGQGLEFLIYFQGNSAPDKSGLPSDRFSAERTGGSVSTLTIQRTQQEDSAVYLCASSQTSGRAGWQFFGPGTRLTVL.